This record looks at one T cell receptor beta chain sequence and its context. Profiling relied on immunoSEQ multiplex PCR, and the TCRdb table lists in-frame clones only, not all of them. The sample lists fewer than 40,000 clones; 85% to 95% were seen once. These data come from a study of T cell changes during pregnancy in multiple sclerosis. CDR1 and CDR2 from the germline V gene are KGHSH and LQKENI. This CDR3 region has 15 residues. The V end was cut by 1 base, the J end by 0 bases, with 6 bases between. This receptor was taken from a female donor with multiple sclerosis, enrolled in a pregnancy study. Sample: CD4+ T cells from peripheral blood mononuclear cells, taken after pregnancy. The chain carries TRBV18 and TRBJ2-2; D unresolved. This CDR3 is CASSPRQTNTGELFF. The CDR3 nucleotides are TGTGCCAGCTCACCACGGCAAACGAACACCGGGGAGCTGTTTTTT.